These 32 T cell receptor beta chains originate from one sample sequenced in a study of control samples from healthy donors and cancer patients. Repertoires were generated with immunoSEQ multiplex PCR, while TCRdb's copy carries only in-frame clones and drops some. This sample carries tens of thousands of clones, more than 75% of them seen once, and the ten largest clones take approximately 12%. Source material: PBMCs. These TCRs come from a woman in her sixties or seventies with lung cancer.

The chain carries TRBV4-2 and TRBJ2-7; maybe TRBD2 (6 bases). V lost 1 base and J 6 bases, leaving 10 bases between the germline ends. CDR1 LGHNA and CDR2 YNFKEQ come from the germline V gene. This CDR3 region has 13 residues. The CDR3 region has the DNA TGTGCCAGCAGCCAAGGGAGGGATGCCGAGCAGTACTTC. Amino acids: CASSQGRDAEQYF.

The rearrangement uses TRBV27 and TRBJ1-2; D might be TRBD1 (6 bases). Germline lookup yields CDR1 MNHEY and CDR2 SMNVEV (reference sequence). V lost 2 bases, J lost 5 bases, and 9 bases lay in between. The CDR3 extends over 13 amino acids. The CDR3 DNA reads TGTGCCAGCAGTTTACAGGGGAGGTATGGCTACACCTTC. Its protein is CASSLQGRYGYTF.

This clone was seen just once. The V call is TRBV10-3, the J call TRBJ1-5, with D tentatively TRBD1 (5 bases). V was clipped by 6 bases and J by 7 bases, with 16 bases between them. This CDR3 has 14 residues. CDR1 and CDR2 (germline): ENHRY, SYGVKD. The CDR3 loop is CAISAGTGGQPQHF. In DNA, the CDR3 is TGTGCCATCAGCGCCGGGACCGGAGGCCAGCCCCAGCATTTT.

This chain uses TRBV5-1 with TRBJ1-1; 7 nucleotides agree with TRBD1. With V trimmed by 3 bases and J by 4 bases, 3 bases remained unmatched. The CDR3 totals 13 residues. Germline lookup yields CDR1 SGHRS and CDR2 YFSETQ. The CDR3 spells CASSWGQPTEAFF. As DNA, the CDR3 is TGCGCCAGCAGCTGGGGACAGCCCACTGAAGCTTTCTTT.

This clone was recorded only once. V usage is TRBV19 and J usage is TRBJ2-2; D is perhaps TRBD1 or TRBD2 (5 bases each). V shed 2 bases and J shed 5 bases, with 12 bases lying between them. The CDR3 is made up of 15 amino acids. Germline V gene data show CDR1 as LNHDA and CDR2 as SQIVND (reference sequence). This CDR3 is CASSIQGVGTGELFF. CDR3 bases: TGTGCCAGTAGTATACAGGGAGTGGGTACCGGGGAGCTGTTTTTT.

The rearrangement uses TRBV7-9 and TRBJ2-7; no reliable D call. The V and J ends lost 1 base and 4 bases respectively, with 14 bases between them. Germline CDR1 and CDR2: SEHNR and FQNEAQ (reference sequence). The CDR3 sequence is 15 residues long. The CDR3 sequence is CASSLGAEKGYEQYF. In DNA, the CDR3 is TGTGCCAGCAGCTTAGGGGCGGAAAAGGGTTACGAGCAGTACTTC. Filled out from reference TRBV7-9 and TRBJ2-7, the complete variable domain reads DTGVSQNPRHKITKRGQNVTFRCDPISEHNRLYWYRQTLGQGPEFLTYFQNEAQLEKSRLLSDRFSAERPKGSFSTLEIQRTEQGDSAMYLCASSLGAEKGYEQYFGPGTRLTVT.

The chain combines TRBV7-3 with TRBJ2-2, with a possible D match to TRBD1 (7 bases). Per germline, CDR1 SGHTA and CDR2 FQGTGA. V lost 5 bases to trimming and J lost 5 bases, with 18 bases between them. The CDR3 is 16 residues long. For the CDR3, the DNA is TGTGCCAGCAGCCACGCGGCAGGGGGGATTACCGGGGAGCTGTTTTTT. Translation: CASSHAAGGITGELFF.

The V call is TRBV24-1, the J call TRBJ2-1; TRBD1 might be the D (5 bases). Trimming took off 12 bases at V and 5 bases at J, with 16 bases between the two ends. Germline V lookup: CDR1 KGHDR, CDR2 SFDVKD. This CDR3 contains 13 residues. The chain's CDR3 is CASQGVFNNEQFF. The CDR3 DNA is TGTGCCTCTCAAGGGGTTTTCAACAATGAGCAGTTCTTC.

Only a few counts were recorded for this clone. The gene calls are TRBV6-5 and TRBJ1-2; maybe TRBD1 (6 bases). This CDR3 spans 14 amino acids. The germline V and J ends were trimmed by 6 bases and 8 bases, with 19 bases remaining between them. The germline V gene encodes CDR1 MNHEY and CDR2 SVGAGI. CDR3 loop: CASSLHREIYGYTF. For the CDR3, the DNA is TGTGCCAGCAGCCTCCACAGGGAGATCTACGGCTACACCTTC.

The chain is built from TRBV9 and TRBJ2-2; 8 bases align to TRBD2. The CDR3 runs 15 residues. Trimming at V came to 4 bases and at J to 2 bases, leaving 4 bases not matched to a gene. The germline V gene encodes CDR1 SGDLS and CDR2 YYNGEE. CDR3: CASSPGGINTGELFF. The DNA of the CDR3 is TGTGCCAGCAGCCCGGGGGGGATCAACACCGGGGAGCTGTTTTTT.

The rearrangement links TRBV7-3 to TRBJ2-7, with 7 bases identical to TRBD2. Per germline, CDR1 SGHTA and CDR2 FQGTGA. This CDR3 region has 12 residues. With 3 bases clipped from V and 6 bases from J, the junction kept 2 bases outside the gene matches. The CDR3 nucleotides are TGTGCCAGCAGCTTGGGGGAGGGCGAGCAGTACTTC. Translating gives CASSLGEGEQYF.

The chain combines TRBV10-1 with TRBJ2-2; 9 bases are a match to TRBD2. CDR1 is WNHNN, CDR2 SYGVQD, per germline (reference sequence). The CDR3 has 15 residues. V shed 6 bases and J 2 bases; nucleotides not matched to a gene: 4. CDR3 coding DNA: TGCGCCAGCAGCGGCGGGAGGGACAACACCGGGGAGCTGTTTTTT. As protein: CASSGGRDNTGELFF.

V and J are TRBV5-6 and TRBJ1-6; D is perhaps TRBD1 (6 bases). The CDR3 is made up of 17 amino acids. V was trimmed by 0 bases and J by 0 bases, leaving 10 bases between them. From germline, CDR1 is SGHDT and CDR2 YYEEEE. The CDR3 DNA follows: TGTGCCAGCAGCTTGGAAGCCAGGGGCTCCTATAATTCACCCCTCCACTTT. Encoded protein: CASSLEARGSYNSPLHF. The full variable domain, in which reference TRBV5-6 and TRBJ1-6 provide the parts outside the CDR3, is DAGVTQSPTHLIKTRGQQVTLRCSPKSGHDTVSWYQQALGQGPQFIFQYYEEEERQRGNFPDRFSGHQFPNYSSELNVNALLLGDSALYLCASSLEARGSYNSPLHFGNGTRLTVT.

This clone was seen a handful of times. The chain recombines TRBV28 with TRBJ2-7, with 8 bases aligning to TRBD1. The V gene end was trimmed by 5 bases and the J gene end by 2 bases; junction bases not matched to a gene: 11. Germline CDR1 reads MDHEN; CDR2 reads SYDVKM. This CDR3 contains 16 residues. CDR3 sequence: CASSRDRDRSTYEQYF. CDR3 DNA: TGTGCCAGCAGTCGGGACCGGGACAGGAGCACCTACGAGCAGTACTTC.

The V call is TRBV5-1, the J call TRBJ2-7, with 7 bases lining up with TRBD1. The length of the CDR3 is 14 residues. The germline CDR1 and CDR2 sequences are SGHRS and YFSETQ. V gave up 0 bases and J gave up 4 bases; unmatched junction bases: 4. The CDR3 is CASSLDRGRYEQYF. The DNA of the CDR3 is TGCGCCAGCAGCTTGGATAGGGGGCGATACGAGCAGTACTTC.

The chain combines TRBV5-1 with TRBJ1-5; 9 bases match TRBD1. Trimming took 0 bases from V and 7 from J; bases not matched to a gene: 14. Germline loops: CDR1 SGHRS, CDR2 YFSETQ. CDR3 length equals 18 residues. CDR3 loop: CASSLESWVQGAGQPQHF. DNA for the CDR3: TGCGCCAGCAGCTTGGAGTCGTGGGTACAGGGGGCTGGGCAGCCCCAGCATTTT.

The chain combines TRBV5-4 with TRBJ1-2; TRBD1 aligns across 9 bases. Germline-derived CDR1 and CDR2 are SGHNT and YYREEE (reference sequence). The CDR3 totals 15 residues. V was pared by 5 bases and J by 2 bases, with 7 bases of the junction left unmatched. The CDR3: CASRPATGGNYGYTF. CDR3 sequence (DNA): TGTGCCAGCAGACCCGCCACAGGGGGCAACTATGGCTACACCTTC.

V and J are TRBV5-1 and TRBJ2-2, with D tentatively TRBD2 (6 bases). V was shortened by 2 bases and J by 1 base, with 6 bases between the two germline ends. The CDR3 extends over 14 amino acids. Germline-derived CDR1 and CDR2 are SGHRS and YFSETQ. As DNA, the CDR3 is TGCGCCAGCAGCTTTAGCGGGAACACCGGGGAGCTGTTTTTT. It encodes CASSFSGNTGELFF.

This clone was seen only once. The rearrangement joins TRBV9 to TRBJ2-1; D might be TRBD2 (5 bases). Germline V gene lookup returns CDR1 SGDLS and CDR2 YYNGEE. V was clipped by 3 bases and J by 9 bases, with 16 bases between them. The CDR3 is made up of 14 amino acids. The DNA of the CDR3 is TGTGCCAGCAGCGGACGCATAGCAGGACTTGAGCAGTTCTTC. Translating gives CASSGRIAGLEQFF.

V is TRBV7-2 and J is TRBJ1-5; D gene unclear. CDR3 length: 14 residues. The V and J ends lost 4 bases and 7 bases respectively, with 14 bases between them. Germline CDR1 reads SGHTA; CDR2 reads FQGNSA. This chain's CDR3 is CASSYYGSWQPQHF. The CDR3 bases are TGTGCCAGCAGCTACTACGGGAGTTGGCAGCCCCAGCATTTT. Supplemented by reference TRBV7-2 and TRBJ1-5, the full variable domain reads GAGVSQSPSNKVTEKGKDVELRCDPISGHTALYWYRQSLGQGLEFLIYFQGNSAPDKSGLPSDRFSAERTGGSVSTLTIQRTQQEDSAVYLCASSYYGSWQPQHFGDGTRLSIL.

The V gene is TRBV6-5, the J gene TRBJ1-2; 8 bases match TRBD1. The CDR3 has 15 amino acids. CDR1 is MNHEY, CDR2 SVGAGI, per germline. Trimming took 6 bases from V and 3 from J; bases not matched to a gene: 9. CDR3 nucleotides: TGTGCCAGCAGCGAGCAGACAGGGGTTCACTATGGCTACACCTTC. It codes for CASSEQTGVHYGYTF.

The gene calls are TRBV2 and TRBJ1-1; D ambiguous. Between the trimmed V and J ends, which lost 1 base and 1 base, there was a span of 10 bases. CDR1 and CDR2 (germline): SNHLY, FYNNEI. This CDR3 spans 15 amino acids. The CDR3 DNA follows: TGTGCCAGCAGTGAAGTGGGCCGGGGGAACACTGAAGCTTTCTTT. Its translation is CASSEVGRGNTEAFF.

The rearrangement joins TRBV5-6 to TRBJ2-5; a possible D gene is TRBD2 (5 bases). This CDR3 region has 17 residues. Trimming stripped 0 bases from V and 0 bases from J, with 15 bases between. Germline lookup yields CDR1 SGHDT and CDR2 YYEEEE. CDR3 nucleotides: TGTGCCAGCAGCTTGGTGATTCGGGGATCTCACCAAGAGACCCAGTACTTC. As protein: CASSLVIRGSHQETQYF.

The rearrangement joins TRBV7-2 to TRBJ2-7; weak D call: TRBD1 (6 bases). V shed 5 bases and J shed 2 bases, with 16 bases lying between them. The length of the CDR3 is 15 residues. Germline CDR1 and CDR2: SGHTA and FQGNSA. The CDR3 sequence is CASSLYTGFPYEQYF. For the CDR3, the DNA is TGTGCCAGCAGCCTTTATACAGGGTTTCCCTACGAGCAGTACTTC.

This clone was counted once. The DNA for the CDR3 is TGTGCCAGCAGGGAGTCAACTGGTCAGCCCCAGCATTTT. Translation gives CASRESTGQPQHF. The chain links TRBV12-3 or TRBV12-4 to TRBJ1-5; D gene unclear. There are 13 residues in the CDR3. V lost 6 bases, J lost 6 bases, and 12 bases lay in between.

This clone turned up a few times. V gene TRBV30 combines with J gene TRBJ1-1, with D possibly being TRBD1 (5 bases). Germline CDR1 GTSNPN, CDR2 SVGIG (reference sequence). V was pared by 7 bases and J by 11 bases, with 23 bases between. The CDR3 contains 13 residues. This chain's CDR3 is CAFFSREGPWAFF. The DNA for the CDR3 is TGTGCCTTCTTTAGCCGGGAGGGGCCTTGGGCTTTCTTT.

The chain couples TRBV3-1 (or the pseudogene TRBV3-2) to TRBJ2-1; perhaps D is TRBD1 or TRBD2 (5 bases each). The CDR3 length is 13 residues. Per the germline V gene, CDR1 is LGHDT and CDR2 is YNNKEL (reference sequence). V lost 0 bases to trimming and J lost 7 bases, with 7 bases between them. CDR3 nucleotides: TGTGCCAGCAGCCAAGACAGGGAGAATGAGCAGTTCTTC. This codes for CASSQDRENEQFF.

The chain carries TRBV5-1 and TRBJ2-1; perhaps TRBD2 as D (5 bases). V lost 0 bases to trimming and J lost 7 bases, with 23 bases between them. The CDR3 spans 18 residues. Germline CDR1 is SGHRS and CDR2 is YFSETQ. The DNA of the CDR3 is TGCGCCAGCAGCTTGGCCCCCGGAAGAGGGAAGAGATCGAATGAGCAGTTCTTC. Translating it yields CASSLAPGRGKRSNEQFF.

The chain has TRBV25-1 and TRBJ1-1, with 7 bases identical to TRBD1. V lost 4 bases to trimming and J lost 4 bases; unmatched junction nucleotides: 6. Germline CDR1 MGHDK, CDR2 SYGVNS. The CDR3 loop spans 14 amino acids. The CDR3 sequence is CASSGLDRVTEAFF. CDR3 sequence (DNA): TGTGCCAGCAGTGGTCTCGACAGGGTCACTGAAGCTTTCTTT. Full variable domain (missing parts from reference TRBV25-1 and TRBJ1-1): EADIYQTPRYLVIGTGKKITLECSQTMGHDKMYWYQQDPGMELHLIHYSYGVNSTEKGDLSSESTVSRIRTEHFPLTLESARPSHTSQYLCASSGLDRVTEAFFGQGTRLTVV.

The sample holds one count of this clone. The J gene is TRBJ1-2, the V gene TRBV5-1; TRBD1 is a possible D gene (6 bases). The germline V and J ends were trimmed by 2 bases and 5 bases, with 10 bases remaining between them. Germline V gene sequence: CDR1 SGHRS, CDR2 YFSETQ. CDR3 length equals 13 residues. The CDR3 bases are TGCGCCAGCAGCTTAGGACAGAGATATGGCTACACCTTC. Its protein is CASSLGQRYGYTF.

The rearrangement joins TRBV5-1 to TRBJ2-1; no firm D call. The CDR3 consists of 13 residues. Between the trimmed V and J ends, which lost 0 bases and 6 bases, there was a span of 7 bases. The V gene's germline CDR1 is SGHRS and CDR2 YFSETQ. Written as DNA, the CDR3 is TGCGCCAGCAGCTTGGCCAGGCCCAATGAGCAGTTCTTC. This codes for CASSLARPNEQFF.

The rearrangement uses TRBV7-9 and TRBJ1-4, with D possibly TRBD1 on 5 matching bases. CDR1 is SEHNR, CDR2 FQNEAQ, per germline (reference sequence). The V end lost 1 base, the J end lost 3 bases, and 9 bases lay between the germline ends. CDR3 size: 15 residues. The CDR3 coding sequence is TGTGCCAGCAGCTTAGAGGGGACGGCTAATGAAAAACTGTTTTTT. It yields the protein CASSLEGTANEKLFF.